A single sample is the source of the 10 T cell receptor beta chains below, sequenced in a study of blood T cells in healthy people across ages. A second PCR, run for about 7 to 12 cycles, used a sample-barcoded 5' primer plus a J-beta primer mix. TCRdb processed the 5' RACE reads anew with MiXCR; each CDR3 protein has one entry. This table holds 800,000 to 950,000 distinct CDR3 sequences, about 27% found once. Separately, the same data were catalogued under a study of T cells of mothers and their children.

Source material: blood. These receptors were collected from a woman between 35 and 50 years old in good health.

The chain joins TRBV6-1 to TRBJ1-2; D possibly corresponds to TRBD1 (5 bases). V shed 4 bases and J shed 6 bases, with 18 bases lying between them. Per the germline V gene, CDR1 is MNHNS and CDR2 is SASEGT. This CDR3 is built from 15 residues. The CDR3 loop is CASSVTRESMNGYTF. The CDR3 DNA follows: TGTGCCAGCAGTGTTACCAGGGAAAGTATGAATGGCTACACCTTC.

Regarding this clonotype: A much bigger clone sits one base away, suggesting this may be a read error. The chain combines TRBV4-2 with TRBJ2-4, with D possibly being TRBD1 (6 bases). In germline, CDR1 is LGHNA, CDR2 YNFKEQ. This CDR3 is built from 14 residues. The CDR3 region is CASNQGGSENIQYF. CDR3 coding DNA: TGTGCCAGCAACCAAGGGGGATCAGAAAACATTCAGTACTTC.

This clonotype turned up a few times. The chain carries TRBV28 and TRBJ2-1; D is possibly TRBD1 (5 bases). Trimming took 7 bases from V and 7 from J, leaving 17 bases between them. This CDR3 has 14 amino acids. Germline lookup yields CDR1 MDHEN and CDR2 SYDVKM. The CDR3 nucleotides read TGTGCCAGCACCCCGGGTGGCAGGGCTAATGAGCAGTTCTTC. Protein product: CASTPGGRANEQFF.

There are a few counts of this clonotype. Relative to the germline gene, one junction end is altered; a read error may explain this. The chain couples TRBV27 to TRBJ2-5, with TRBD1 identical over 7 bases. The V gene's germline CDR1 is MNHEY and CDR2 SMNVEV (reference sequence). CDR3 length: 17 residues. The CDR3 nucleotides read TGTACCAGCAGTTTAGAGGGTGCAGGGGGTGTAGTCGAGACCCAGTACTTC. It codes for CTSSLEGAGGVVETQYF.

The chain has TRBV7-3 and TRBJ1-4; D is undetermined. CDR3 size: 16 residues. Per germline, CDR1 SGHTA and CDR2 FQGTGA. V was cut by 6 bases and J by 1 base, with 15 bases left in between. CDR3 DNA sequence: TGTGCCAGCAGTCCCGGGCTCCAGCGAACTAATGAAAAACTGTTTTTT. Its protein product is CASSPGLQRTNEKLFF.

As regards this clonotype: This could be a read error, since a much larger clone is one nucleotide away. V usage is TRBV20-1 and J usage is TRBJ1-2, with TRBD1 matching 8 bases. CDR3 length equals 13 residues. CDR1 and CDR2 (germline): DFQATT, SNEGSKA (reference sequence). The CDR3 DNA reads TGCGGTGCTAGTGCCGGGACAGGTATTGGCTACACCTTC. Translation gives CGASAGTGIGYTF.

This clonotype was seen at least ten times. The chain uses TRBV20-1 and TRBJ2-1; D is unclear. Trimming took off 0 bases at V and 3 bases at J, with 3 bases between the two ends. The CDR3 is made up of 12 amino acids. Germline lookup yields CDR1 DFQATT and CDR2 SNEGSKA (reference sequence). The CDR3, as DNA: TGCAGTGCTAGAGATCTCTACAATGAGCAGTTCTTC. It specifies CSARDLYNEQFF.

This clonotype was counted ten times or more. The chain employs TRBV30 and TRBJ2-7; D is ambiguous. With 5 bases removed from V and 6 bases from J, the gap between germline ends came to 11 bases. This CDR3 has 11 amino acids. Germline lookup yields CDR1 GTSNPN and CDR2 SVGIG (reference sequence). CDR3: CAWGVVREQYF. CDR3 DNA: TGTGCCTGGGGGGTGGTTCGCGAGCAGTACTTC.

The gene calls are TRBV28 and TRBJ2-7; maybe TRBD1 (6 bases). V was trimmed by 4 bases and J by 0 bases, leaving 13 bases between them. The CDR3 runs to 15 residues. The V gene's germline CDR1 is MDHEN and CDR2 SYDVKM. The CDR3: CASSSWTVISYEQYF. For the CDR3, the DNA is TGTGCCAGCAGTTCGTGGACAGTGATCTCCTACGAGCAGTACTTC.

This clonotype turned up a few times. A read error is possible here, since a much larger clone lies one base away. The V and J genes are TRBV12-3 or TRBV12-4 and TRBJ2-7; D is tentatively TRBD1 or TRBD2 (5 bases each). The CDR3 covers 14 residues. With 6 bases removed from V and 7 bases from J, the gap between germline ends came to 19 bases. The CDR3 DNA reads TGTGCCAGCAGGTGGGGCAGGGTCCGCGGGGAGCAGTACTTC. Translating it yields CASRWGRVRGEQYF.